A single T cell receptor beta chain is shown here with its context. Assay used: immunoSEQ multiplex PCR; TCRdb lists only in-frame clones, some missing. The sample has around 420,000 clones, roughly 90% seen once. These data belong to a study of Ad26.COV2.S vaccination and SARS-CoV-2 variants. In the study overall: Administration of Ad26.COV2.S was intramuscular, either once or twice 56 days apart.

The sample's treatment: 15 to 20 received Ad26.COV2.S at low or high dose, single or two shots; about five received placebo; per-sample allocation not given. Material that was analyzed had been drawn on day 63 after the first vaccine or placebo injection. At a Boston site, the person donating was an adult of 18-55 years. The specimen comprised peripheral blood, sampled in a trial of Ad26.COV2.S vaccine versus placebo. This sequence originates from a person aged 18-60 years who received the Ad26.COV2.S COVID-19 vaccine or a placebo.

The CDR3 nucleotides read TGTGCCAGCAGAAAGACTATCGCTAGCACAGATACGCAGTATTTT. Translated: CASRKTIASTDTQYF. The chain combines TRBV3-1 (or the pseudogene TRBV3-2) with TRBJ2-3; tentative D call: TRBD2 (5 bases). Germline CDR1 and CDR2: LGHDT and YNNKEL (reference sequence). Trimming removed 6 bases at V and 0 bases at J, with 13 bases between. This CDR3 spans 15 amino acids.